This entry concerns a single T cell receptor (beta chain). Its antigen is currently unknown. This sample stems from a study of identifying expanded T cells in peripheral blood. Findings of the study overall: Differentially abundant clones: 1 to 1.5 between replicates, 15 to 17 at around 15 days, under 25 at four. Approximately 2-week clone count variance significantly increased as total template count grew.

The V end lost 3 bases, the J end lost 5 bases, and 20 bases lay between the germline ends. CDR3 length: 17 residues. In germline, CDR1 is ENHRY, CDR2 SYGVKD. TCRdb's table, derived via immunoSEQ multiplex PCR, lists solely in-frame clones and lacks some. The sample contains under 150,000 clones, approximately 86% of which appear only once. The clonotype comes from a person aged 18 to 75 in good health. Sequencing was performed on blood. V gene TRBV10-3 combines with J gene TRBJ2-1, with D unclear. CDR3 DNA sequence: TGTGCCATCAGTGACCCGACCGGGCCCACGAATAACAATGAGCAGTTCTTC. It yields the protein CAISDPTGPTNNNEQFF.